This TCR beta chain was identified during a study of vaccination and CD4 T cells after COVID-19. On the study more broadly: Six males and four females, two of them Hispanic, were enrolled as convalescents.

A word on this clonotype: Its antigen is not identified.

Cultured CD4+ T-cell DNA underwent Oncomine TCR Beta short-read sequencing. Genomic DNA extraction was carried out from cultured CD4+ T cells. One entry per CDR3 protein, called by TCRdb with MiXCR from the PCR reads. There are 9,500 to 15,000 distinct CDR3 sequences in the sample; 45% to 50% occur only once, and roughly 19% lies in the top ten. The CDR3 has 14 residues. V shed 2 bases, J shed 6 bases, and the junction held 1 base outside the gene matches. CDR1 ENHRY and CDR2 SYGVKD come from the germline V gene. Treatment given: approximately 9-day PBMC culture with coronavirus spike peptide pools or control peptides (ViraFEST assay).

The material sequenced was CD4+ T cells from blood, cultured in vitro. The genes are TRBV10-3 and TRBJ2-2; 9 positions agree with TRBD1. This TCR came from a human donor who had recovered from COVID-19. The CDR3: CAISETGGAGELFF. The CDR3 DNA sequence: TGTGCCATCAGTGAGACAGGGGGCGCCGGGGAGCTGTTTTTT.